Described below is a single T cell receptor (beta chain) sequence and its context. Its antigen is still unknown. The germline CDR1 and CDR2 sequences are SGHAT and FQNNGV. The CDR3 runs to 17 residues. The ends lost 5 bases at V and 2 bases at J; junction bases unmatched: 13. This sample is drawn from a study of T cell responses to AZD1222 COVID-19 vaccine. Study-wide findings and caveats: Epitopes outside B.1.351 and B.1.1.7 mutated regions reportedly drew nearly half of spike TCRs. There were mostly white British donors and more females than males, and clonal diversity was possibly underestimated.

The repertoire was sequenced with immunoSEQ multiplex PCR; TCRdb's copy has only in-frame clones and lacks some. The sample contains 100,000 to 150,000 clones, around 86% of which appear only once. This clonotype was obtained from an adult in good health. Sequencing was performed on peripheral blood, taken on day 0 of AZD1222 vaccination. V is TRBV11-2 and J is TRBJ1-1; the match to TRBD1 covers 8 bases. The CDR3 protein is CASSPSPAGGINTEAFF. The DNA for the CDR3 is TGTGCCAGCAGCCCAAGTCCGGCAGGGGGCATCAACACTGAAGCTTTCTTT. The variable domain in full, with the rest retrieved from reference TRBV11-2 and TRBJ1-1, is EAGVAQSPRYKIIEKRQSVAFWCNPISGHATLYWYQQILGQGPKLLIQFQNNGVVDDSQLPKDRFSAERLKGVDSTLKIQPAKLEDSAVYLCASSPSPAGGINTEAFFGQGTRLTVV.